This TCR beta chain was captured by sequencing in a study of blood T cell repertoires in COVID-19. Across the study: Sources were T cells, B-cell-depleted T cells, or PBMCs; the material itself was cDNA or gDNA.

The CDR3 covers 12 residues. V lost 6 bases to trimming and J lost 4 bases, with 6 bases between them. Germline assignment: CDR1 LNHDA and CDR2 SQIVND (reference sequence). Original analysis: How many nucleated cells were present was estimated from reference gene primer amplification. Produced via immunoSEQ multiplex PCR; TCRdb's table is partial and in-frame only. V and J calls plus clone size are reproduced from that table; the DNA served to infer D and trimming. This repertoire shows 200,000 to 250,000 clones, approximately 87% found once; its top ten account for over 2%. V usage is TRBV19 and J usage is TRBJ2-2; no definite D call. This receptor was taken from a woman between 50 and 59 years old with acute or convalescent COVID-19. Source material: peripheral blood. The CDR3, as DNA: TGTGCCAGTAGCCGGTTCACCGGGGAGCTGTTTTTT. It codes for CASSRFTGELFF.